A single sample gave rise to the 11 T cell receptor beta chains below, sequenced in a study of beta chain features in type 1 diabetes. Expressed TCRB transcripts got sequenced, as all isolated RNA was reverse transcribed. Here immunoSEQ multiplex PCR was the method, and the copy in TCRdb shows in-frame clones only, minus some. This repertoire shows 860,000 or so clones, under 20% found once; its top ten account for about 0.02%. Sequenced input: naive CD4+ T cells from blood. The source of these receptors is a woman aged 18-29 years in good health.

This clone showed up just a few times. The CDR3 DNA follows: TGTGCCAGCATGGGGGGGAAAGGTCAGCCCCAGCATTTT. This translates into CASMGGKGQPQHF. V is TRBV6-5 and J is TRBJ1-5, with TRBD1 as a possible D gene (5 bases). Trimming removed 7 bases from V and 6 bases from J, with 13 bases in between. There are 13 residues in the CDR3. CDR1 and CDR2 (germline): MNHEY, SVGAGI.

This clone has only one observation. The chain recombines TRBV6-5 with TRBJ1-2, with TRBD1 matching over 7 bases. There are 15 residues in the CDR3. The V gene end was trimmed by 4 bases and the J gene end by 1 base; junction bases not matched to a gene: 6. Germline-derived CDR1 and CDR2 are MNHEY and SVGAGI. Here the CDR3 reads CASSLLPGGNYGYTF. CDR3 DNA: TGTGCCAGCAGTTTACTACCAGGGGGTAACTATGGCTACACCTTC.

This chain joins TRBV2 and TRBJ2-7; D is unresolved. CDR1 SNHLY and CDR2 FYNNEI come from the germline V gene. Trimming left V 6 bases short and J 0 bases short, with 12 bases between. This CDR3 is 14 amino acids long. CDR3 nucleotides: TGTGCCAGCAGGGCCAGCTCGTACTCCTACGAGCAGTACTTC. Translation: CASRASSYSYEQYF.

This clone was picked up a small number of times. The rearrangement joins TRBV7-9 to TRBJ1-3; 8 bases align to TRBD1. V lost 5 bases and J lost 0; bases outside the gene matches: 6. CDR3 size: 16 residues. CDR1 and CDR2 (germline): SEHNR, FQNEAQ (reference sequence). The CDR3 loop is CASSGGTGGSGNTIYF. The CDR3 DNA sequence: TGTGCCAGCAGCGGGGGCACAGGGGGCTCTGGAAACACCATATATTTT.

This chain links TRBV2 with TRBJ2-5; D remains unclear. Germline CDR1 is SNHLY and CDR2 is FYNNEI. The CDR3 length is 11 residues. V gave up 6 bases and J gave up 3 bases, with 5 bases separating them. CDR3 sequence: CASSPKETQYF. CDR3 DNA sequence: TGTGCCAGCAGCCCCAAAGAGACCCAGTACTTC.

The V and J genes are TRBV2 and TRBJ2-2; TRBD1 matches at 7 bases. The trim removed 8 bases at V and 4 bases at J, leaving 10 bases unmatched. The CDR3 is made up of 15 amino acids. Germline V lookup: CDR1 SNHLY, CDR2 FYNNEI. The CDR3 sequence: CASYRQGPLTGELFF. The CDR3 coding sequence is TGTGCCAGCTACCGACAGGGACCCCTCACCGGGGAGCTGTTTTTT.

This clone was seen a single time. The chain uses TRBV30 and TRBJ2-2; weak D call: TRBD2 (6 bases). V lost 3 bases to trimming and J lost 0 bases, with 8 bases between them. There are 14 residues in the CDR3. Germline V gene sequence: CDR1 GTSNPN, CDR2 SVGIG (reference sequence). CDR3 sequence reads: CAWRRGSNTGELFF. The CDR3 DNA reads as TGTGCCTGGAGACGGGGGTCGAACACCGGGGAGCTGTTTTTT.

This chain joins TRBV19 and TRBJ2-7, with 10 bases identical to TRBD2. Looked up from germline, CDR1 is LNHDA and CDR2 is SQIVND (reference sequence). This CDR3 has 17 amino acids. Trimming removed 3 bases from V and 4 bases from J; junction bases left unmatched: 12. The DNA of the CDR3 is TGTGCCAGTAGTATCTCTCTCCTAGCGGGAGCAACATACGAGCAGTACTTC. Its protein product is CASSISLLAGATYEQYF.

This chain uses TRBV5-8 with TRBJ2-1, with D unresolved. Trimming pared 1 base from V and 9 bases from J, leaving 8 bases between. This CDR3 contains 12 residues. Germline CDR1 SGHTS, CDR2 YDEGEE. CDR3 in amino acids: CASSLFRSEQFF. The DNA for the CDR3 is TGTGCCAGCAGCTTGTTCAGGTCTGAGCAGTTCTTC.

There are a few counts of this clone. V and J are TRBV7-2 and TRBJ1-2; TRBD1 might be the D (6 bases). The CDR3 contains 13 residues. Germline CDR1 is SGHTA and CDR2 is FQGNSA. The germline V and J ends were trimmed by 7 bases and 3 bases, with 12 bases remaining between them. The DNA for the CDR3 is TGTGCCAGCAAGGGGGGATCCTACTATGGCTACACCTTC. It translates to CASKGGSYYGYTF.

A few counts support this clone. The rearrangement uses TRBV5-6 and TRBJ1-1; D might be TRBD1 (6 bases). Germline values: CDR1 SGHDT, CDR2 YYEEEE. There are 15 residues in the CDR3. Trimming stripped 4 bases from V and 2 bases from J, with 15 bases between. The CDR3 here is CASSRLTGFNTEAFF. In nucleotides, the CDR3 is TGTGCCAGCAGCCGCCTGACAGGATTCAACACTGAAGCTTTCTTT.